This TCR beta chain was profiled in a study of blood T cells in healthy people across ages. The study's findings and limits: Long-lived donors had more naive CD4+ cells and higher diversity than aged donors. Significant beta diversity loss was already apparent by age roughly 38, declining roughly linearly. The unknown donor CMV status may have confounded expanded clonotype changes.

Per the germline V gene, CDR1 is MNHEY and CDR2 is SMNVEV (reference sequence). This CDR3 is 16 amino acids long. Between the trimmed V and J ends, which lost 5 bases and 1 base, there was a span of 16 bases. This clonotype was seen repeatedly, ten times or more. What it binds is not known. A sample-barcoded 5' primer and a J-beta primer mix were used in a second PCR of roughly 7 to 11 cycles. Each cDNA molecule received a tag from a template-switch adaptor that had 12 random nucleotides. TCRdb passed the 5' RACE reads through MiXCR, listing each CDR3 protein once. The table includes around 1.1 million distinct CDR3 sequences, roughly two fifths detected once.

The V call is TRBV27, the J call TRBJ2-3; a possible D gene is TRBD2 (5 bases). Source material: blood. This receptor was identified in a man between 18 and 35 years old in good health. The CDR3 nucleotides read TGTGCCAGCAGTCCAGCAGCTAGCAGACGCACAGATACGCAGTATTTT. Protein sequence: CASSPAASRRTDTQYF.